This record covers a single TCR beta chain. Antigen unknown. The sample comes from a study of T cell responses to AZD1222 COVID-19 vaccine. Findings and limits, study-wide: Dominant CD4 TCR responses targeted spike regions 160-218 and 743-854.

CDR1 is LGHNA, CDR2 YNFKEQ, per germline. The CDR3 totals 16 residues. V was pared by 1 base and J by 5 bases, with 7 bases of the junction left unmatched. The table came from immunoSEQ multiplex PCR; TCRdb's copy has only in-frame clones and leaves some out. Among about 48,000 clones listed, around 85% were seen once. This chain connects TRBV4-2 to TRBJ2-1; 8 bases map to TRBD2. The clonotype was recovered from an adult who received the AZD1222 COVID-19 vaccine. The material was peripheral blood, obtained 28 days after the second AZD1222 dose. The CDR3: CASSQAQAGDHNEQFF. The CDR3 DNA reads TGTGCCAGCAGCCAAGCTCAAGCGGGAGATCACAATGAGCAGTTCTTC.